One sample yielded the 25 T cell receptor beta chains listed below, sequenced in a study of T cell responses to AZD1222 COVID-19 vaccine. The method was immunoSEQ multiplex PCR; TCRdb's version includes in-frame clones alone and lacks a portion of them. This table holds 85,000 to 100,000 clones, roughly 89% found once. Sample: peripheral blood, taken on day 0 of AZD1222 vaccination. The receptor source for this set is an adult in good health.

Of note for this clone: The sample holds other DNA sequences that translate to the same CDR3. This chain links TRBV5-4 with TRBJ1-2; unclear D gene. Germline-derived CDR1 and CDR2 are SGHNT and YYREEE (reference sequence). The CDR3 sequence is 13 residues long. V dropped 1 base and J dropped 3 bases, with 7 bases sitting between them. The CDR3: CASSLNRDYGYTF. In DNA, the CDR3 is TGTGCCAGCAGCTTGAACAGAGACTATGGCTACACCTTC.

This clone turned up a few times. The chain carries TRBV19 and TRBJ2-3; D gene unclear. Germline V CDR1 and CDR2: LNHDA, SQIVND (reference sequence). V lost 3 bases to trimming and J lost 5 bases, with 12 bases between them. The CDR3 extends over 14 amino acids. CDR3 amino acids: CASSIDKAQDTQYF. The CDR3 DNA is TGTGCCAGTAGTATTGACAAGGCCCAAGATACGCAGTATTTT.

This clone appeared a single time. The J gene is TRBJ2-7, the V gene TRBV28; 7 bases are a match to TRBD2. CDR3 size: 15 residues. Germline assignment: CDR1 MDHEN and CDR2 SYDVKM. V dropped 6 bases and J dropped 2; count of bases not matched to a gene: 10. The CDR3 reads CASSPAGRGTYEQYF. CDR3 nucleotides: TGTGCCAGCAGCCCAGCGGGGAGGGGTACCTACGAGCAGTACTTC.

There are a few counts of this clone. V usage is TRBV6-4 and J usage is TRBJ2-3, with 10 bases aligning to TRBD2. V gave up 6 bases and J gave up 3 bases; unmatched junction bases: 6. The CDR3 consists of 15 residues. Germline V gene lookup returns CDR1 MRHNA and CDR2 SNTAGT. Here the CDR3 reads CASSPSGGATDTQYF. CDR3 nucleotides: TGTGCCAGCAGCCCCAGCGGGGGGGCGACAGATACGCAGTATTTT.

V and J are TRBV18 and TRBJ2-3; tentatively, D is TRBD1 (6 bases). The V end was cut by 3 bases, the J end by 2 bases, with 12 bases between. Germline V gene lookup returns CDR1 KGHSH and CDR2 LQKENI. The CDR3 covers 15 residues. This chain's CDR3 is CASSPRTEYTDTQYF. As DNA, the CDR3 is TGTGCCAGCTCACCGAGGACAGAATACACAGATACGCAGTATTTT.

The V and J genes are TRBV19 and TRBJ1-5; TRBD1 agrees at 9 bases. V lost 2 bases, J lost 5 bases, and 1 base stayed unmatched. This CDR3 contains 14 residues. Germline CDR1 reads LNHDA; CDR2 reads SQIVND (reference sequence). The CDR3 bases are TGTGCCAGTAGTATATGGACAGGGGATCAGCCCCAGCATTTT. Its translation: CASSIWTGDQPQHF.

This chain connects TRBV20-1 to TRBJ1-5; D remains unclear. The germline gives CDR1 DFQATT, CDR2 SNEGSKA (reference sequence). The V gene lost 5 bases and the J gene lost 0 bases, with 14 bases spanning the gap. The length of the CDR3 is 15 residues. CDR3 protein: CSAGGGPGSNQPQHF. Written as DNA, the CDR3 is TGCAGTGCTGGTGGCGGACCTGGTAGCAATCAGCCCCAGCATTTT.

V gene TRBV25-1 combines with J gene TRBJ2-2, with 8 bases that match TRBD1. Per germline, CDR1 MGHDK and CDR2 SYGVNS. The CDR3 is 15 amino acids. Trimming took 8 bases from V and 5 from J; bases not matched to a gene: 10. The CDR3 bases are TGTGCCAGCGATTTCGGACAGGGTTCGACCGGGGAGCTGTTTTTT. Translation: CASDFGQGSTGELFF.

For the CDR3, the DNA is TGTGCCAGCAGTGAAAGGGGGCGGGCGGACTATGGCTACACCTTC. It translates to CASSERGRADYGYTF. The chain has TRBV6-1 and TRBJ1-2; TRBD1 matches at 7 bases. V lost 2 bases and J lost 3; bases outside the gene matches: 6. This CDR3 spans 15 amino acids. Germline V gene sequence: CDR1 MNHNS, CDR2 SASEGT.

The V call is TRBV28, the J call TRBJ1-1, with D maybe TRBD1 (5 bases). CDR3 length: 14 residues. The germline V gene has CDR1 MDHEN and CDR2 SYDVKM. Trimming removed 6 bases from V and 1 base from J, with 12 bases in between. The CDR3 reads CASRARGGNTEAFF. The CDR3, as DNA: TGTGCCAGCAGAGCGAGGGGCGGGAACACTGAAGCTTTCTTT.

The rearrangement uses TRBV19 and TRBJ2-7; no definite D call. Trimming left V 5 bases short and J 6 bases short, with 14 bases between. CDR1 and CDR2 from the germline V gene are LNHDA and SQIVND (reference sequence). The CDR3 has 13 amino acids. This CDR3 is CASSFRPGLEQYF. CDR3 DNA sequence: TGTGCCAGTAGTTTTCGACCCGGGCTCGAGCAGTACTTC.

The V call is TRBV29-1, the J call TRBJ1-6, with D unresolved. Germline V CDR1 and CDR2: SQVTM, ANQGSEA. Trimming took off 0 bases at V and 5 bases at J, with 17 bases between the two ends. This CDR3 contains 17 residues. Here the CDR3 DNA reads TGCAGCGTTGAAGAAATCATTGGAGGGTTGGATAATTCACCCCTCCACTTT. This sequence encodes CSVEEIIGGLDNSPLHF. Filled out from reference TRBV29-1 and TRBJ1-6, the complete variable domain reads SAVISQKPSRDICQRGTSLTIQCQVDSQVTMMFWYRQQPGQSLTLIATANQGSEATYESGFVIDKFPISRPNLTFSTLTVSNMSPEDSSIYLCSVEEIIGGLDNSPLHFGNGTRLTVT.

The chain links TRBV18 to TRBJ2-2; 7 bases are shared with TRBD1. V gave up 6 bases and J gave up 3 bases; unmatched junction bases: 7. The germline V gene has CDR1 KGHSH and CDR2 LQKENI. The CDR3 spans 15 residues. CDR3 nucleotides: TGTGCCAGCTCGCAACCGGGACAGTACACCGGGGAGCTGTTTTTT. Residues: CASSQPGQYTGELFF. Full variable domain (missing parts from reference TRBV18 and TRBJ2-2): NAGVMQNPRHLVRRRGQEARLRCSPMKGHSHVYWYRQLPEEGLKFMVYLQKENIIDESGMPKERFSAEFPKEGPSILRIQQVVRGDSAAYFCASSQPGQYTGELFFGEGSRLTVL.

CDR3 nucleotide sequence: TGTGCCAGCAGCTTGGCAGCTCCCTACAATGAGCAGTTCTTC. Translated: CASSLAAPYNEQFF. The chain employs TRBV7-2 and TRBJ2-1, with D unclear. V was trimmed by 3 bases and J by 2 bases, leaving 8 bases between them. The CDR3 sequence is 14 residues long. In germline, CDR1 is SGHTA, CDR2 FQGNSA.

The J gene is TRBJ2-1, the V gene TRBV5-1, with D unresolved. Trimming removed 1 base from V and 6 bases from J, with 8 bases in between. This CDR3 is 13 amino acids long. Germline V gene lookup returns CDR1 SGHRS and CDR2 YFSETQ. CDR3 amino acids: CASSLSVGNEQFF. The CDR3, as DNA: TGCGCCAGCAGCTTGTCGGTAGGCAATGAGCAGTTCTTC.

V and J are TRBV15 and TRBJ2-7, with D perhaps matching TRBD1 or TRBD2 (7 bases each). The V end lost 4 bases, the J end lost 2 bases, and 15 bases lay between the germline ends. Germline lookup yields CDR1 LNHNV and CDR2 YYDKDF (reference sequence). The CDR3 consists of 15 residues. For the CDR3, the DNA is TGTGCCACCAGCACTCCTCAGGGGGGGCCCTACGAGCAGTACTTC. Its translation: CATSTPQGGPYEQYF.

V is TRBV7-8 and J is TRBJ1-4, with no clear D. Germline CDR1 reads SGHVS; CDR2 reads FQNEAQ. Trimming left V 0 bases short and J 3 bases short, with 8 bases between. The CDR3 is 15 residues long. CDR3 sequence (DNA): TGTGCCAGCAGCTTAGCGGGGAGTTCTAATGAAAAACTGTTTTTT. Translation gives CASSLAGSSNEKLFF.

This chain joins TRBV29-1 and TRBJ1-2; 7 nucleotides align to TRBD1. V was pared by 6 bases and J by 4 bases, with 5 bases of the junction left unmatched. The CDR3 totals 12 residues. CDR1 is SQVTM, CDR2 ANQGSEA, per germline. The CDR3 is CSVQRDSYGYTF. CDR3 sequence (DNA): TGCAGCGTCCAACGGGACAGCTATGGCTACACCTTC.

The chain couples TRBV9 to TRBJ1-6; the D gene is possibly TRBD1 (5 bases). The CDR3 covers 14 residues. With 3 bases removed from V and 10 bases from J, the gap between germline ends came to 14 bases. CDR1 and CDR2 (germline): SGDLS, YYNGEE. CDR3 nucleotides: TGTGCCAGCAGCGCCGCAGGGAGGAACTCACCCCTCCACTTT. Protein: CASSAAGRNSPLHF.

The chain has TRBV28 and TRBJ2-1; D is uncertain. The CDR3 has 16 residues. The ends were cut back, 6 bases at V and 0 bases at J, with 15 bases in the middle. Germline-derived CDR1 and CDR2 are MDHEN and SYDVKM. The CDR3, as DNA: TGTGCCAGCAGCCGCCGACGCAGTGGCTCCTACAATGAGCAGTTCTTC. Protein product: CASSRRRSGSYNEQFF. Full variable domain (rest looked up from reference TRBV28 and TRBJ2-1): DVKVTQSSRYLVKRTGEKVFLECVQDMDHENMFWYRQDPGLGLRLIYFSYDVKMKEKGDIPEGYSVSREKKERFSLILESASTNQTSMYLCASSRRRSGSYNEQFFGPGTRLTVL.

The chain links TRBV10-1 to TRBJ2-7, with 9 bases fitting TRBD2. The CDR3 contains 14 residues. Trimming cost V 3 bases and J 4 bases; bases outside gene matches: 4. Germline CDR1 is WNHNN and CDR2 is SYGVQD (reference sequence). The CDR3 is CASSDSGGLYEQYF. CDR3 nucleotides: TGCGCCAGCAGTGATAGCGGGGGCCTATACGAGCAGTACTTC.

This clone has just one count. This chain links TRBV27 with TRBJ1-5; 10 bases are a match to TRBD1. V shed 9 bases and J 3 bases; nucleotides not matched to a gene: 8. The V gene's germline CDR1 is MNHEY and CDR2 SMNVEV (reference sequence). The CDR3 has 15 residues. The CDR3 here is CASPGQGGSNQPQHF. The CDR3 DNA sequence: TGTGCCAGTCCCGGACAGGGGGGGTCCAATCAGCCCCAGCATTTT.

The chain links TRBV30 to TRBJ2-2; 7 bases align to TRBD2. The ends lost 0 bases at V and 1 base at J; junction bases unmatched: 14. The CDR3 is made up of 19 amino acids. The germline gives CDR1 GTSNPN, CDR2 SVGIG (reference sequence). CDR3 protein: CAWSVSPGRDWGNTGELFF. The DNA for the CDR3 is TGTGCCTGGAGTGTATCCCCGGGGAGGGATTGGGGGAACACCGGGGAGCTGTTTTTT.

This clone was seen only once. The chain carries TRBV30 and TRBJ2-7, with D possibly being TRBD1 (5 bases). This CDR3 is built from 13 residues. V gave up 5 bases and J gave up 3 bases, with 14 bases separating them. CDR1 is GTSNPN and CDR2 is SVGIG in the germline V gene (reference sequence). CDR3 protein: CAWAQGHFYEQYF. The CDR3 region has the DNA TGTGCCTGGGCGCAGGGCCATTTCTACGAGCAGTACTTC.

This chain connects TRBV19 to TRBJ1-1; a weak D match, TRBD1 (6 bases). Germline V gene lookup returns CDR1 LNHDA and CDR2 SQIVND (reference sequence). The CDR3 totals 14 residues. V lost 7 bases and J 8 bases, leaving 20 bases between the germline ends. The CDR3 DNA reads TGTGCCAGTACCCTTTCGGGGGGCGAACCCGAAGCTTTCTTT. Protein product: CASTLSGGEPEAFF.